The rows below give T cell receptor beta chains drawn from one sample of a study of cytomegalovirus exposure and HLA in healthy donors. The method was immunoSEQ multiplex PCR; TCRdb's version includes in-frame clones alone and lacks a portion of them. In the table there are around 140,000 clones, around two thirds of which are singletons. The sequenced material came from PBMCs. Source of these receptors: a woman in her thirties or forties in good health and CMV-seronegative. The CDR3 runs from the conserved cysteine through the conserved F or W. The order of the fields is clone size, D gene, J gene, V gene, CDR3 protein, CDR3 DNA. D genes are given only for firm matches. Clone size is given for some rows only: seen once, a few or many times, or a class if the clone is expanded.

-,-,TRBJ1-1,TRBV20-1,CSASTGGAFF,TGCAGTGCTAGTACCGGAGGGGCTTTCTTT
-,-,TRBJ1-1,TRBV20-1,CSARDSTEAFF,TGCAGTGCTAGAGACAGTACTGAAGCTTTCTTT
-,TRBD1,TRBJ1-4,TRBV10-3,CAISRDRNPTNEKLFF,TGTGCCATCAGCCGGGACAGGAACCCAACTAATGAAAAACTGTTTTTT
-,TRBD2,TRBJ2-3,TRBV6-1,CASSVRLAGGWTDTQYF,TGTGCCAGCAGTGTTAGACTAGCGGGGGGCTGGACAGATACGCAGTATTTT
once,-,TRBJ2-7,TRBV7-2,CASSLVSVAPGEQYF,TGTGCCAGCAGCTTAGTTTCGGTAGCTCCGGGCGAGCAGTACTTC
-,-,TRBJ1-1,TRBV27,CASSLSGLGNTEAFF,TGTGCCAGCAGTTTAAGCGGGCTAGGGAACACTGAAGCTTTCTTT
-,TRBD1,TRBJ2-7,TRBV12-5,CASGPRQGIHEQYF,TGTGCTAGTGGCCCTCGACAGGGGATCCACGAGCAGTACTTC
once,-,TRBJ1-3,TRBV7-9,CASSFPSILVNTIYF,TGTGCCAGCAGCTTCCCGTCCATTTTAGTGAACACCATATATTTT
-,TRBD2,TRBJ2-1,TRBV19,CASRLAGGPYNEQFF,TGTGCCAGCCGACTAGCGGGGGGGCCCTACAATGAGCAGTTCTTC
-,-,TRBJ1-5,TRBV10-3,CASSDSSNQPQHF,TGTGCCAGCAGCGACTCTAGCAATCAGCCCCAGCATTTT
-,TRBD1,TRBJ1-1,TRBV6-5,CASRPGTGAIEAFF,TGTGCCAGCAGACCCGGGACAGGGGCTATTGAAGCTTTCTTT
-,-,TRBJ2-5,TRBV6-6,CASSLFTEETQYF,TGTGCCAGCAGTTTGTTTACTGAAGAGACCCAGTACTTC
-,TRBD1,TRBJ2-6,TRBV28,CASSPPTGAGANVLTF,TGTGCCAGCAGTCCCCCAACAGGGGCTGGGGCCAACGTCCTGACTTTC
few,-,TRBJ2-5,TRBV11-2,CASSSGETQYF,TGTGCCAGCAGCTCCGGGGAGACCCAGTACTTC
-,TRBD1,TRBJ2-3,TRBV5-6,CASSFKVGTGTDTQYF,TGTGCCAGCAGCTTCAAGGTAGGGACAGGGACCGATACGCAGTATTTT
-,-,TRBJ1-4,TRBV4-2,CASSQEVGPLNEKLFF,TGTGCCAGCAGCCAGGAGGTAGGACCGCTGAATGAAAAACTGTTTTTT
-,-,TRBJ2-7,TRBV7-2,CASSLATKGEQYF,TGTGCCAGCAGCTTAGCGACGAAGGGGGAGCAGTACTTC
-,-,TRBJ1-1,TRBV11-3,CASSSTENTEAFF,TGTGCCAGCAGCTCGACAGAGAACACTGAAGCTTTCTTT
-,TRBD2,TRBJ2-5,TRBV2,CASRLLAGGVSGETQYF,TGTGCCAGCAGGTTACTAGCGGGGGGTGTATCGGGAGAGACCCAGTACTTC
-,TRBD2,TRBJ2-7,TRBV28,CASSFGEVGLVTYEQYF,TGTGCCAGCAGTTTTGGTGAAGTGGGACTAGTTACCTACGAGCAGTACTTC
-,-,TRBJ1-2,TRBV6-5,CASSYMGSYGYTF,TGTGCCAGCAGTTACATGGGGAGCTATGGCTACACCTTC
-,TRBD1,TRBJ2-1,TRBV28,CASGTGSNYNEQFF,TGTGCCAGCGGGACAGGGTCTAACTACAATGAGCAGTTCTTC
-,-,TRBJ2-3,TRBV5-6,CASSLGTTDTQYF,TGTGCCAGCAGCTTGGGGACTACAGATACGCAGTATTTT
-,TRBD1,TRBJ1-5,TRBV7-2,CASSLRQGGNQPQHF,TGTGCCAGCAGCTTGAGACAGGGGGGCAATCAGCCCCAGCATTTT
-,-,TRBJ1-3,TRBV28,CASRGRLRSGNTIYF,TGTGCCAGCAGAGGTCGACTCCGCTCTGGAAACACCATATATTTT
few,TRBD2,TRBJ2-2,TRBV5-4,CASSQGTSAPHRELFF,TGTGCCAGCAGCCAAGGGACTAGCGCACCCCACCGGGAGCTGTTTTTT
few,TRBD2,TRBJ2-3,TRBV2,CASSEGGGVDTQYF,TGTGCCAGCAGTGAAGGGGGAGGGGTGGATACGCAGTATTTT
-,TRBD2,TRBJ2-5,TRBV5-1,CASGEAGGRETQYF,TGCGCCAGCGGGGAAGCGGGGGGGCGTGAGACCCAGTACTTC
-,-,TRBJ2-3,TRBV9,CASSANRDTGTDTQYF,TGTGCCAGCAGCGCGAACCGGGACACCGGCACAGATACGCAGTATTTT
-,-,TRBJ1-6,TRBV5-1,CASSLNPGGDNSPLHF,TGCGCCAGCAGCTTGAACCCTGGGGGGGATAATTCACCCCTCCACTTT
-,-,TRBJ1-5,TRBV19,CASSIGAGFGNQPQHF,TGTGCCAGTAGTATAGGGGCGGGGTTCGGCAATCAGCCCCAGCATTTT
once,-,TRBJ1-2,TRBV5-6,CASSLGEDYGYTF,TGTGCCAGCAGCTTGGGGGAGGACTATGGCTACACCTTC
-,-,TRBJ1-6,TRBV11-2,CASSYSAGENSPLHF,TGTGCCAGCAGCTATTCTGCGGGGGAGAATTCACCCCTCCACTTT
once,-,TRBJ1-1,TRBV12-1,CASSPEGLTEAFF,TGTGCCAGCAGCCCTGAGGGATTGACTGAAGCTTTCTTT
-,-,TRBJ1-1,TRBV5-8,CASSSGLLNTEAFF,TGTGCCAGCAGTTCGGGACTTCTGAACACTGAAGCTTTCTTT
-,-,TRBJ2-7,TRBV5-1,CASSLLPPGGYEQYF,TGCGCCAGCAGCTTGCTGCCACCGGGTGGGTACGAGCAGTACTTC
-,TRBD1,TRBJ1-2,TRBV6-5,CASSLTGGYGYTF,TGTGCCAGCAGTTTGACAGGGGGCTATGGCTACACCTTC
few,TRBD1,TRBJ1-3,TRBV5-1,CASSYRDRGTGNTIYF,TGCGCCAGCAGCTACCGGGACAGGGGAACTGGAAACACCATATATTTT
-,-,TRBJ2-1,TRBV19,CASSLTGQPNEQFF,TGTGCCAGTAGTCTAACCGGACAACCCAATGAGCAGTTCTTC
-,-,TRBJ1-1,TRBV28,CASSSLRNTEAFF,TGTGCCAGCAGTTCCCTGAGGAACACTGAAGCTTTCTTT
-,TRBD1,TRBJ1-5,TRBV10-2,CASSEYRGGQPQHF,TGCGCCAGCAGTGAGTACAGGGGAGGCCAGCCCCAGCATTTT
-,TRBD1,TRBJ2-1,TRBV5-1,CASNRDRYNEQFF,TGCGCCAGCAATCGGGACAGGTACAATGAGCAGTTCTTC
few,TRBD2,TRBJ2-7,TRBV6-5,CASSSTARAGEQYF,TGTGCCAGCAGTTCGACTGCCCGAGCGGGGGAGCAGTACTTC
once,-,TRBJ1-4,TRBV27,CASSPHAPITEKLFF,TGTGCCAGCAGTCCCCACGCCCCTATTACTGAAAAACTGTTTTTT
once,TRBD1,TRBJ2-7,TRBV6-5,CASSILGDRGNEQYF,TGTGCCAGCAGCATATTGGGGGACAGGGGGAACGAGCAGTACTTC